This TCR beta chain appears in the sequencing data of a study of CD8+ T cells in alopecia areata. Overall study context: Oral tofacitinib, 5 to 10 mg twice daily, was given in an open-label trial. Treated patients received severity scores based on the percentage of scalp area affected.

With V trimmed by 0 bases and J by 5 bases, 10 bases remained unmatched. The CDR3 sequence is 16 residues long. CDR1 is SGHRS and CDR2 is YFSETQ in the germline V gene. Treatment specified: oral pan-JAK inhibitor, 5-10 mg twice daily. Extracted RNA was reverse transcribed into cDNA, the sequencing template. TCRdb's copy holds only in-frame clones and misses some; the assay was immunoSEQ multiplex PCR. The sample holds around 270,000 clones, about three fifths seen once. This clone was found a few times. The sample in question was CD4+ T cells sorted from blood, obtained at week 24, from a patient treated with tofacitinib. The sequence was collected from a human donor with alopecia areata. The chain joins TRBV5-1 to TRBJ1-1; 7 bases fit TRBD1. CDR3 amino acids: CASSLGQQGMGTEAFF. In DNA, the CDR3 is TGCGCCAGCAGCTTGGGACAACAGGGGATGGGAACTGAAGCTTTCTTT.